Below are 3 T cell receptor beta chains sequenced from a single sample in a study of brain T cells in children with intractable seizures. Time point given: blood from clinic visit 5 months post-surgery; TSC patient then seizure free. The data were produced by immunoSEQ multiplex PCR, yet TCRdb's version contains in-frame clones alone and is incomplete. The sample consists of about 340,000 clones, 93% of them appearing once. This material consisted of peripheral blood, taken approximately 5 months after surgery. All receptors derive from a boy in the first two years of life with tuberous sclerosis and intractable seizures.

The rearrangement joins TRBV10-3 to TRBJ2-7, with TRBD2 identical over 12 bases. The germline V gene has CDR1 ENHRY and CDR2 SYGVKD. The J segment lost 6 bases and the V segment lost 4 bases, leaving 7 bases of the junction unmatched. This CDR3 is built from 15 residues. The chain's CDR3 is CAISGLAGEMGEQYF. The CDR3 coding sequence is TGTGCCATCAGTGGACTAGCGGGAGAAATGGGCGAGCAGTACTTC.

The chain combines TRBV27 with TRBJ1-1; no clear D. Germline CDR1 reads MNHEY; CDR2 reads SMNVEV (reference sequence). CDR3 length: 16 amino acids. Trimming left V 3 bases short and J 7 bases short, with 21 bases between. CDR3 DNA: TGTGCCAGCAGTTTCAAAGAGGGCCCGCCTGTCTATGAAGCTTTCTTT. It yields the protein CASSFKEGPPVYEAFF.

The V call is TRBV3-1 (or the pseudogene TRBV3-2), the J call TRBJ2-2; 7 positions agree with TRBD2. This CDR3 contains 16 residues. The germline V gene encodes CDR1 LGHDT and CDR2 YNNKEL (reference sequence). J gave up 1 base and V 4 bases, and 6 bases lay outside the gene matches. CDR3 in amino acids: CASSPRTSVNTGELFF. In nucleotides, the CDR3 is TGTGCCAGCAGCCCCCGAACTAGCGTGAACACCGGGGAGCTGTTTTTT.